Included here is one TCR beta chain sequence, with context. Per the germline V gene, CDR1 is SGHTS and CDR2 is YDEGEE. V lost 4 bases and J lost 4, with 15 bases in between. This CDR3 spans 15 amino acids. The data originate from a study of blood T cell repertoires in COVID-19. Study at large: PBMCs, B-cell-depleted T cells, or T cells provided the cDNA or gDNA that made up the material.

Authors' processing steps: The assay estimated nucleated cells by amplifying reference gene primers. Libraries were prepared by immunoSEQ multiplex PCR; TCRdb keeps only in-frame clonotypes and omits some of them. That table gives V, J and clone size, and the DNA gave D and trimming. The sample includes more than 40,000 clones, 90% of them seen just once. Sample: peripheral blood. The gene calls are TRBV5-8 and TRBJ1-3; unclear D gene. This TCR came from a man aged 65 to 79 with acute or convalescent COVID-19. The CDR3 nucleotides are TGTGCCAGCAGCGGAGAAGGCTTTTCCGGAAACACCATATATTTT. Amino acid sequence: CASSGEGFSGNTIYF.